Listed here is a single T cell receptor beta chain. This sample is drawn from a study of OX40 agonist ivuxolimab in advanced cancers. V shed 3 bases and J shed 2 bases, with 14 bases lying between them. Germline V gene data show CDR1 as SGHTA and CDR2 as FQGNSA. This CDR3 spans 15 amino acids. The table came from immunoSEQ multiplex PCR; TCRdb's copy has only in-frame clones and leaves some out. Among 52,000 or so clones listed, 70% to 90% were seen once. The sample consisted of CD4+ or CD8+ T cells sorted from blood, taken in a trial of the OX40 agonist ivuxolimab. J is TRBJ2-7 and V is TRBV7-2; D perhaps matches TRBD2 (6 bases). The source of this sequence is an adult with an advanced solid tumor such as melanoma, head and neck, liver or kidney cancer. The CDR3 sequence is CASSFTGTGAYEQYF. Written as DNA, the CDR3 is TGTGCCAGCAGCTTTACCGGGACGGGGGCCTACGAGCAGTACTTC.